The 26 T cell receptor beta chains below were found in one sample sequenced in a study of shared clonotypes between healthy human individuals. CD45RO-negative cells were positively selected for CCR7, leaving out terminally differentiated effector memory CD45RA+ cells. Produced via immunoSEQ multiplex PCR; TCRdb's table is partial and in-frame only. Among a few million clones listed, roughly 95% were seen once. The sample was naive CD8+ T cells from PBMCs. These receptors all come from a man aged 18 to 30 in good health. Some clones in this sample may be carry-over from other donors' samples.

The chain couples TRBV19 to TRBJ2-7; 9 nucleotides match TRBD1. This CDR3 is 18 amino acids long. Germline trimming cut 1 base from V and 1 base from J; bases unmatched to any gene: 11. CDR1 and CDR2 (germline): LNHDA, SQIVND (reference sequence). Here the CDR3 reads CASSIVSNPGQGSYEQYF. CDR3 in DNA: TGTGCCAGTAGTATAGTATCGAACCCGGGACAGGGATCCTACGAGCAGTACTTC.

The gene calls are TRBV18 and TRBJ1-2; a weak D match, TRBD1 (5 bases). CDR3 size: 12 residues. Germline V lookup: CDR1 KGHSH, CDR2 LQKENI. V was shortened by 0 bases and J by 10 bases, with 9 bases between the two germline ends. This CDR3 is CASSPPTGPYTF. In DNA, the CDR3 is TGTGCCAGCTCACCACCCACGGGACCCTACACCTTC. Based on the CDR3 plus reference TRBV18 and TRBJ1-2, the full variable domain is NAGVMQNPRHLVRRRGQEARLRCSPMKGHSHVYWYRQLPEEGLKFMVYLQKENIIDESGMPKERFSAEFPKEGPSILRIQQVVRGDSAAYFCASSPPTGPYTFGSGTRLTVV.

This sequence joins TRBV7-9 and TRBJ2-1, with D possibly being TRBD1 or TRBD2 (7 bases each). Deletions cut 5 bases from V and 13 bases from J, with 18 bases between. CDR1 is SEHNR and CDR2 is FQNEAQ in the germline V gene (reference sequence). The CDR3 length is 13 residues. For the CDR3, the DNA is TGTGCCAGCAGCCGACTTCAGGGGGAGGGACAGTTCTTC. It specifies CASSRLQGEGQFF. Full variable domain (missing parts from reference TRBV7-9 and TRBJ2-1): DTGVSQNPRHKITKRGQNVTFRCDPISEHNRLYWYRQTLGQGPEFLTYFQNEAQLEKSRLLSDRFSAERPKGSFSTLEIQRTEQGDSAMYLCASSRLQGEGQFFGPGTRLTVL.

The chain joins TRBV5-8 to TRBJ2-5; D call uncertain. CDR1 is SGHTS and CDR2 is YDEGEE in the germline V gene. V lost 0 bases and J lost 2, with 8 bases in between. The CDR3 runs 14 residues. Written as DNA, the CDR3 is TGTGCCAGCAGCTTGGTTGCTTTTCAAGAGACCCAGTACTTC. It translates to CASSLVAFQETQYF.

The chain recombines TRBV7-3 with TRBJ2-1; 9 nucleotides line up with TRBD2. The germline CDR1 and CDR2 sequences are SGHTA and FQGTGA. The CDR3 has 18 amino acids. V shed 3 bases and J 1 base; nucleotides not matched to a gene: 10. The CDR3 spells CASSLTAGGPGSYNEQFF. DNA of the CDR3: TGTGCCAGCAGCTTGACGGCGGGAGGGCCGGGTTCCTACAATGAGCAGTTCTTC.

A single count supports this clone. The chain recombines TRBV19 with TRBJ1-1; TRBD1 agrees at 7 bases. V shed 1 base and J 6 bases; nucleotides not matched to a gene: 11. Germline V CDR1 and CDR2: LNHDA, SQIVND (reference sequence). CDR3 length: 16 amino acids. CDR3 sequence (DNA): TGTGCCAGTAGTATAGCTCCACAGGGGCCTACAGCTGAAGCTTTCTTT. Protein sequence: CASSIAPQGPTAEAFF.

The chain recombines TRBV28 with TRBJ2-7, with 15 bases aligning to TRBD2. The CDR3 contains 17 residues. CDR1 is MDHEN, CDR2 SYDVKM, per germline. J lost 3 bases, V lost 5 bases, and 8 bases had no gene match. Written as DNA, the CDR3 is TGTGCCAGCAGTCTAGGGACTAGCGGGAGGTCCCGCTACGAGCAGTACTTC. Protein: CASSLGTSGRSRYEQYF.

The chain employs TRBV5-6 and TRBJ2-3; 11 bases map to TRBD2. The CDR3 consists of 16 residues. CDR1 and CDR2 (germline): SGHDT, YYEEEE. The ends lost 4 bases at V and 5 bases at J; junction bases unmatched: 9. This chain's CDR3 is CASSPAGTSGGDTQYF. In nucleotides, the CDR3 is TGTGCCAGCAGCCCAGCCGGGACTAGCGGCGGAGATACGCAGTATTTT.

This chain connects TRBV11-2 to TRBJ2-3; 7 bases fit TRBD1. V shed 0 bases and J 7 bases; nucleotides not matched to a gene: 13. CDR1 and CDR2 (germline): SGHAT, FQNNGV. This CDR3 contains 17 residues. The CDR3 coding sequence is TGTGCCAGCAGCTTAGACCCGACAGGGCCCAAGTTTTATACGCAGTATTTT. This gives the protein CASSLDPTGPKFYTQYF.

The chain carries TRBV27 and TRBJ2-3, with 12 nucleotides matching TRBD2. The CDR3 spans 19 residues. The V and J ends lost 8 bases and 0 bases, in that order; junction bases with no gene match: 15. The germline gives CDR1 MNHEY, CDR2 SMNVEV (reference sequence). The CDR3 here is CASPPLGGLAGPSTDTQYF. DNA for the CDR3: TGTGCCAGCCCTCCCTTAGGCGGACTAGCGGGACCTAGCACAGATACGCAGTATTTT.

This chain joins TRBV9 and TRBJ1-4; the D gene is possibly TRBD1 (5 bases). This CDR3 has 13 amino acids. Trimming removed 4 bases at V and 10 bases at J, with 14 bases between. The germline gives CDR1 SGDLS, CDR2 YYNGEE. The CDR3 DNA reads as TGTGCCAGCAGCACGGGGACCGCCGGAAAACTGTTTTTT. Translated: CASSTGTAGKLFF. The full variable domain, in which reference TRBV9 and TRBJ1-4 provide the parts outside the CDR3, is DSGVTQTPKHLITATGQRVTLRCSPRSGDLSVYWYQQSLDQGLQFLIQYYNGEERAKGNILERFSAQQFPDLHSELNLSSLELGDSALYFCASSTGTAGKLFFGSGTQLSVL.

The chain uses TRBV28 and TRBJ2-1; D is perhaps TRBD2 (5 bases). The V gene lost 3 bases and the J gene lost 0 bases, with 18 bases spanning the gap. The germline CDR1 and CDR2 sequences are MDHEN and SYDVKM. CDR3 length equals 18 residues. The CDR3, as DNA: TGTGCCAGCAGTTTGCTAGCCCTCGGACGGGGCTCCTACAATGAGCAGTTCTTC. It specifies CASSLLALGRGSYNEQFF.

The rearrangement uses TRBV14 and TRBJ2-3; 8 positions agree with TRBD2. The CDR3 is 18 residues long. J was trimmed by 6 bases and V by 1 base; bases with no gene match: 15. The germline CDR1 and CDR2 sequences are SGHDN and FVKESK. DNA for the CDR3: TGTGCCAGCAGCCAAGTCATCTCCGGGAGGGCGACTTGGGATACGCAGTATTTT. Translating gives CASSQVISGRATWDTQYF.

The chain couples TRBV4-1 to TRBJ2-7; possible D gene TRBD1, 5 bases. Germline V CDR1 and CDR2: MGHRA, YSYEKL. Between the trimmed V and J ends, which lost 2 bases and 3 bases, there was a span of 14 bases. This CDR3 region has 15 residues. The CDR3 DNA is TGCGCCAGCAGCCAACGGCAGGGCTTCGGCTACGAGCAGTACTTC. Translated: CASSQRQGFGYEQYF.

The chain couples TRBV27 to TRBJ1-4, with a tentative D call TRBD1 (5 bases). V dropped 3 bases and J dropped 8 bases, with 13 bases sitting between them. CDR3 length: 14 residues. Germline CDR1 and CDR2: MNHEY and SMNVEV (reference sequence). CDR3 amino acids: CASSFGGAGEKLFF. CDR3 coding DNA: TGTGCCAGCAGTTTCGGGGGAGCCGGGGAAAAACTGTTTTTT.

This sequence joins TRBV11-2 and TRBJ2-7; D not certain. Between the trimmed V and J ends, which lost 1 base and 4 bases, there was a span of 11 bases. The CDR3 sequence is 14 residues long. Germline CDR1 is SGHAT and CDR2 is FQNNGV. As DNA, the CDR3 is TGTGCCAGCAGCTTAGCCGGCAGGCTTTACGAGCAGTACTTC. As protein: CASSLAGRLYEQYF.

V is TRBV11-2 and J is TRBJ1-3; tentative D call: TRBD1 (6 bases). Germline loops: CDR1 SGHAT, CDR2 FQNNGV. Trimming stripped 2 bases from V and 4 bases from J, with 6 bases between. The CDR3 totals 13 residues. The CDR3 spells CASSLTGGNTIYF. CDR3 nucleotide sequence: TGTGCCAGCAGCTTAACAGGGGGAAACACCATATATTTT.

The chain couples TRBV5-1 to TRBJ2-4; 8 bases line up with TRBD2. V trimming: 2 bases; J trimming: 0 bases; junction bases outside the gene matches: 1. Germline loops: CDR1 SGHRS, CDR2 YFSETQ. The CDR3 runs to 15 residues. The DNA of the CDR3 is TGCGCCAGCAGCTTCGCGGGAGGAGCCAAAAACATTCAGTACTTC. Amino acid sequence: CASSFAGGAKNIQYF. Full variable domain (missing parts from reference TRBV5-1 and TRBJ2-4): KAGVTQTPRYLIKTRGQQVTLSCSPISGHRSVSWYQQTPGQGLQFLFEYFSETQRNKGNFPGRFSGRQFSNSRSEMNVSTLELGDSALYLCASSFAGGAKNIQYFGAGTRLSVL.

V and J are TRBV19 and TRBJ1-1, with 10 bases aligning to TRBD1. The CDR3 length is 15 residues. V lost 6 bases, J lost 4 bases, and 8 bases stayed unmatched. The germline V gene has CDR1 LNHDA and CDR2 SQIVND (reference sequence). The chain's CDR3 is CASRMGTGVGTEAFF. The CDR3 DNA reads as TGTGCCAGTAGAATGGGGACAGGGGTCGGCACTGAAGCTTTCTTT.

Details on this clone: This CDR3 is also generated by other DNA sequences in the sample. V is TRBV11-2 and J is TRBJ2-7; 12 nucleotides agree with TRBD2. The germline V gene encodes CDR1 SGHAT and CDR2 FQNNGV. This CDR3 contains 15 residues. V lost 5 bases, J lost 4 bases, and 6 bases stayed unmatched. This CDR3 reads CASSPGTSGLYEQYF. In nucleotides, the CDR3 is TGTGCCAGCAGCCCAGGGACTAGCGGGCTGTACGAGCAGTACTTC.

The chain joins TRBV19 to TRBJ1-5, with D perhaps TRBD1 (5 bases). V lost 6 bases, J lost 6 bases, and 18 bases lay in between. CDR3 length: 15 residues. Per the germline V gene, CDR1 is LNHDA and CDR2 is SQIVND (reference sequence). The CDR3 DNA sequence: TGTGCCAGTAGCACTTACTCGGGGGGGGTTCAGCCCCAGCATTTT. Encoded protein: CASSTYSGGVQPQHF. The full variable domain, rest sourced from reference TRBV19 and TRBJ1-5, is DGGITQSPKYLFRKEGQNVTLSCEQNLNHDAMYWYRQDPGQGLRLIYYSQIVNDFQKGDIAEGYSVSREKKESFPLTVTSAQKNPTAFYLCASSTYSGGVQPQHFGDGTRLSIL.

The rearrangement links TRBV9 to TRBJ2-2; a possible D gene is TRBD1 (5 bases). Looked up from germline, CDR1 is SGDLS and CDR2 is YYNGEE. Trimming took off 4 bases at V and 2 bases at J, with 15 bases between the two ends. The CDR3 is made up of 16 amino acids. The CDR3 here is CASSPPRVRNTGELFF. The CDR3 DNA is TGTGCCAGCAGCCCCCCCAGGGTCAGAAACACCGGGGAGCTGTTTTTT.

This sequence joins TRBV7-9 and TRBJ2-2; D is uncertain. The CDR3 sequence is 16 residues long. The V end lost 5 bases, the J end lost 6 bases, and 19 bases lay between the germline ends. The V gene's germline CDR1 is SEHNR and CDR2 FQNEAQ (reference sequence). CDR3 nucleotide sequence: TGTGCCAGCAGCCAACAACAGTGGGTAGTATCCGGGGAGCTGTTTTTT. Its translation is CASSQQQWVVSGELFF.

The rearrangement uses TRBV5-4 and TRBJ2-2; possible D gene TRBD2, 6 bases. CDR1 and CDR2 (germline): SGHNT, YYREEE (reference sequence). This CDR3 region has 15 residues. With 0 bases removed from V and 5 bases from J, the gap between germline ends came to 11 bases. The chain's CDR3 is CASSLEVSGTGELFF. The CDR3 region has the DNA TGTGCCAGCAGCTTGGAAGTTAGCGGAACCGGGGAGCTGTTTTTT.

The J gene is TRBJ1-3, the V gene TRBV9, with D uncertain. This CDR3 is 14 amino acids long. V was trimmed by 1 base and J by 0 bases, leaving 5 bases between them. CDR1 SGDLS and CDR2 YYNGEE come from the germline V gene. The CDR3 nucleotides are TGTGCCAGCAGCGTAAAATCCTCTGGAAACACCATATATTTT. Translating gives CASSVKSSGNTIYF.

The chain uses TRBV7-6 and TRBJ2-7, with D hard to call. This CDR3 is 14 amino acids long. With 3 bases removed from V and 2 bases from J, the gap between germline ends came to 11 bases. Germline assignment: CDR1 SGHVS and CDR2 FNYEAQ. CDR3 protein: CASSLLAVPYEQYF. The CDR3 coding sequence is TGTGCCAGCAGCTTGCTGGCAGTACCCTACGAGCAGTACTTC.